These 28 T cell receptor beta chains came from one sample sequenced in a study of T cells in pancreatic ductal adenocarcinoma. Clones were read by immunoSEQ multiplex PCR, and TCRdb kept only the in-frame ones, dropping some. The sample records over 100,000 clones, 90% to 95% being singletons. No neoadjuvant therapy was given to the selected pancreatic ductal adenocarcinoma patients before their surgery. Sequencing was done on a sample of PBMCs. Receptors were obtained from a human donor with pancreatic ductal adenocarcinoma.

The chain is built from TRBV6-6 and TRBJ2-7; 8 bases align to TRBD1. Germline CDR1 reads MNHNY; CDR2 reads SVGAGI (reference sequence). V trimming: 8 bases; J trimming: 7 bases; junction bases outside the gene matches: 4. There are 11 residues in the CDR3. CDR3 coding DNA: TGTGCCAGCGAAGGGACAGGTGAGCAGTACTTC. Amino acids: CASEGTGEQYF.

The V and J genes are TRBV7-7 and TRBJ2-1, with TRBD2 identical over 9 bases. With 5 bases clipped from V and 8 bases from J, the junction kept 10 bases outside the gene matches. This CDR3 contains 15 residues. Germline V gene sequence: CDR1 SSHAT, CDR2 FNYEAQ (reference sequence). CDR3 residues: CASSIGLALYDEQFF. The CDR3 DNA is TGTGCCAGCAGCATTGGACTAGCGTTGTACGATGAGCAGTTCTTC.

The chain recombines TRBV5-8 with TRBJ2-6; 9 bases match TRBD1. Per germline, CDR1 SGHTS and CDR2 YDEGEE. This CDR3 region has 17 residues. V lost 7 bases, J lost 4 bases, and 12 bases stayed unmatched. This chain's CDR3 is CASHRGLGSWGANVLTF. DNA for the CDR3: TGTGCCAGCCACAGGGGGCTGGGTAGTTGGGGGGCCAACGTCCTGACTTTC.

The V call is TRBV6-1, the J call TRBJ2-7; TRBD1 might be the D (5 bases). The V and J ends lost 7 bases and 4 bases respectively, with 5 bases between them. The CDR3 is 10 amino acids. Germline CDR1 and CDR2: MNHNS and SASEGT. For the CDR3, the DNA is TGTGCCAGCAAGGGGTACGAGCAGTACTTC. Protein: CASKGYEQYF.

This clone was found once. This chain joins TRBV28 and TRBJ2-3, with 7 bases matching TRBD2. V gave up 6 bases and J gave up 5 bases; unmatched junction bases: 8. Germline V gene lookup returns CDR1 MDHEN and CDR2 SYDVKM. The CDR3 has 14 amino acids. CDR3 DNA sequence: TGTGCCAGCAGCGGGGCTAGCGGCCAAGATACGCAGTATTTT. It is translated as CASSGASGQDTQYF.

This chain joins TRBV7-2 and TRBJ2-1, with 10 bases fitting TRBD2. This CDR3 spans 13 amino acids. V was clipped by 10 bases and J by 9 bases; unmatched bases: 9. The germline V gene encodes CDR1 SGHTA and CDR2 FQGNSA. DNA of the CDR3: TGTGCCACCCGAGCGGGAGGGCCCGGTGAGCAGTTCTTC. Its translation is CATRAGGPGEQFF.

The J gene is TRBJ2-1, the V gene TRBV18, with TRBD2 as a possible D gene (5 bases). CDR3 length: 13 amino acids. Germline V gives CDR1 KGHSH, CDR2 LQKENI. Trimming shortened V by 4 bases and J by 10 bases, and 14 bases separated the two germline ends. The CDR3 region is CASSRTEAAEQFF. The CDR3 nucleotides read TGTGCCAGCTCACGAACGGAGGCTGCGGAGCAGTTCTTC.

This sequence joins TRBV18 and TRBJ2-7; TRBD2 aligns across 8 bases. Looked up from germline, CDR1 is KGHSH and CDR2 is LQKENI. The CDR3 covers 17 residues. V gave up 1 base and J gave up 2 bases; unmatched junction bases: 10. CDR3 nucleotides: TGTGCCAGCTCACCACGATCCCCAGCGGGAGTTCCCTACGAGCAGTACTTC. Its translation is CASSPRSPAGVPYEQYF.

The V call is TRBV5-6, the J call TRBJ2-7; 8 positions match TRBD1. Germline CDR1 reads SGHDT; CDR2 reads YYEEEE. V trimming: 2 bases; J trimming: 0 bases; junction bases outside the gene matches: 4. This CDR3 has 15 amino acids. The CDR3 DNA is TGTGCCAGCAGCTTCCAGGGGGCCCGCTCCTACGAGCAGTACTTC. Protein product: CASSFQGARSYEQYF.

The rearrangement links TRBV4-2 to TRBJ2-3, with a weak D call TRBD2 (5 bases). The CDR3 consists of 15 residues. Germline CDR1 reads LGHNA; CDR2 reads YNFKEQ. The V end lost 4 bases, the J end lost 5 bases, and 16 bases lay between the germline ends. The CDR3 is CASSLARAAGDTQYF. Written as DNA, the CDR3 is TGTGCCAGCAGCCTGGCGAGGGCGGCGGGAGATACGCAGTATTTT.

The CDR3 reads CALGRYNEQFF. Written as DNA, the CDR3 is TGTGCGCTGGGGCGATACAATGAGCAGTTCTTC. The rearrangement uses TRBV2 and TRBJ2-1; the D gene is possibly TRBD1 (5 bases). Per germline, CDR1 SNHLY and CDR2 FYNNEI. The CDR3 loop spans 11 amino acids. The variable domain in full, with the rest retrieved from reference TRBV2 and TRBJ2-1, is EPEVTQTPSHQVTQMGQEVILRCVPISNHLYFYWYRQILGQKVEFLVSFYNNEISEKSEIFDDQFSVERPDGSNFTLKIRSTKLEDSAMYFCALGRYNEQFFGPGTRLTVL.

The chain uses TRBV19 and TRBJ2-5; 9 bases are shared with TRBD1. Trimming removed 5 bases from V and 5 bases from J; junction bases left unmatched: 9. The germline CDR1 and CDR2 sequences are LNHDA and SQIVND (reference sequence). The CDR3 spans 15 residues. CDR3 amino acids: CASSATQGARETQYF. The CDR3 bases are TGTGCCAGTAGTGCCACACAGGGGGCGAGGGAGACCCAGTACTTC.

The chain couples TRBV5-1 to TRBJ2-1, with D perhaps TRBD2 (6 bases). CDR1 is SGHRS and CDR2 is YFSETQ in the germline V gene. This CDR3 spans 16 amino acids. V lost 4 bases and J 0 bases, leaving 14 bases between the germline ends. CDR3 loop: CASSRLAGSSYNEQFF. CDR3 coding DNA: TGCGCCAGCAGCCGTCTGGCGGGGAGCTCCTACAATGAGCAGTTCTTC.

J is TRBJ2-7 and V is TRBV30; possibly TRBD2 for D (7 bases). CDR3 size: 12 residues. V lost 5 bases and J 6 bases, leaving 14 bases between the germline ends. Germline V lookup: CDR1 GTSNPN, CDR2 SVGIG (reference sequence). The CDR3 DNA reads TGTGCCTGGGGCGGGGGCTACGGCGAGCAGTACTTC. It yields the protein CAWGGGYGEQYF.

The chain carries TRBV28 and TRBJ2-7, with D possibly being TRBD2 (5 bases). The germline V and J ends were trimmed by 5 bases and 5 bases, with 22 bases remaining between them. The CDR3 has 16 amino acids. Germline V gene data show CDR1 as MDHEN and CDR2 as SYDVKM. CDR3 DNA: TGTGCCAGCAGTCGGGTTCTTAGGACTGTCCAGAACGAGCAGTACTTC. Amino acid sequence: CASSRVLRTVQNEQYF.

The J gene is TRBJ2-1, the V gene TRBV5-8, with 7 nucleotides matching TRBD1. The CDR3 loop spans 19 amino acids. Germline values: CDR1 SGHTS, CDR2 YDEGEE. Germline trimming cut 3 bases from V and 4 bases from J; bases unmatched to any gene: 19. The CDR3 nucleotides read TGTGCCAGCAGCTCTTATTTAGGGGACAGTTCAAGCTATTACAATGAGCAGTTCTTC. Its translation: CASSSYLGDSSSYYNEQFF. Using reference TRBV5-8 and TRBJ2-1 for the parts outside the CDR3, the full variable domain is EAGVTQSPTHLIKTRGQQATLRCSPISGHTSVYWYQQALGLGLQFLLWYDEGEERNRGNFPPRFSGRQFPNYSSELNVNALELEDSALYLCASSSYLGDSSSYYNEQFFGPGTRLTVL.

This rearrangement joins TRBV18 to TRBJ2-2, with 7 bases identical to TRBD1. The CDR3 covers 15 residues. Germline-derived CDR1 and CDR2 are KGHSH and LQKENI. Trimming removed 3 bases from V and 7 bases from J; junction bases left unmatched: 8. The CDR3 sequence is CASSPRGTRDGELFF. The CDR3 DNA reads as TGTGCCAGCTCACCCAGGGGGACGAGGGACGGGGAGCTGTTTTTT.

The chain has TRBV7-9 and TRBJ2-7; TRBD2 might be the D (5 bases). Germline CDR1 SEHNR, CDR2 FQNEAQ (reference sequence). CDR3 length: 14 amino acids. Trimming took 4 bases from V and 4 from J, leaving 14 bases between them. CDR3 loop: CASSSPGVAYEQYF. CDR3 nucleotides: TGTGCCAGCAGCTCTCCCGGGGTCGCGTACGAGCAGTACTTC.

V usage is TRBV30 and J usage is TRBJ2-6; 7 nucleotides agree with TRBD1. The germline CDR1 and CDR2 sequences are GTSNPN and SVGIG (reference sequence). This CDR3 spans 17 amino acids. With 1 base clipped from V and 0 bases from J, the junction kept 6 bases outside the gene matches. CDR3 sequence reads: CAWSEGTAFSGANVLTF. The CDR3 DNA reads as TGTGCCTGGAGTGAAGGGACAGCCTTCTCTGGGGCCAACGTCCTGACTTTC.

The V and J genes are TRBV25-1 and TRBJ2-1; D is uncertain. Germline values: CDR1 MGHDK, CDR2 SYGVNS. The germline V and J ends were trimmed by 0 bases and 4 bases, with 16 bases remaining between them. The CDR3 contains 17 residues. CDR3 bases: TGTGCCAGCAGTGAATATTTTCGCGTTGGAGAGTACAATGAGCAGTTCTTC. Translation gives CASSEYFRVGEYNEQFF. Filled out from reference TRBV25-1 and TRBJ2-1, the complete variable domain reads EADIYQTPRYLVIGTGKKITLECSQTMGHDKMYWYQQDPGMELHLIHYSYGVNSTEKGDLSSESTVSRIRTEHFPLTLESARPSHTSQYLCASSEYFRVGEYNEQFFGPGTRLTVL.

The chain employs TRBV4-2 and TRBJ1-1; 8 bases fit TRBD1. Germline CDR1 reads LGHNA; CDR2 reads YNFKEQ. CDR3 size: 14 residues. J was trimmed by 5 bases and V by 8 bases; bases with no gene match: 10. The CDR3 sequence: CASDLGQGLTEAFF. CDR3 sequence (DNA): TGTGCCAGCGATCTAGGACAGGGCTTGACTGAAGCTTTCTTT.

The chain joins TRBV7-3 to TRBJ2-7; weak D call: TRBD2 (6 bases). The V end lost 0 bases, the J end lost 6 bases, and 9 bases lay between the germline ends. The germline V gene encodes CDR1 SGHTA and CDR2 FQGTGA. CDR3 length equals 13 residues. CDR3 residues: CASSLTSEGEQYF. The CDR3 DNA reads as TGTGCCAGCAGCTTAACATCGGAGGGCGAGCAGTACTTC.

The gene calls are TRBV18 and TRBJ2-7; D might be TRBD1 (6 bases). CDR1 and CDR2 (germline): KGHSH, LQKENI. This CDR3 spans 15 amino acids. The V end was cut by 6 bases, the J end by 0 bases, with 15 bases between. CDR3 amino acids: CASSPTGWGSYEQYF. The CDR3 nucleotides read TGTGCCAGCTCTCCAACAGGGTGGGGCTCCTACGAGCAGTACTTC.

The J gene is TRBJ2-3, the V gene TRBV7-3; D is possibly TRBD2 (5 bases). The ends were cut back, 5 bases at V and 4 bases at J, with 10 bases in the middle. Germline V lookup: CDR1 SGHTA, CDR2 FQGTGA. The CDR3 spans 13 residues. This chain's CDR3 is CASSVGGSDTQYF. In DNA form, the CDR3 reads TGTGCCAGCAGCGTTGGAGGATCAGATACGCAGTATTTT.

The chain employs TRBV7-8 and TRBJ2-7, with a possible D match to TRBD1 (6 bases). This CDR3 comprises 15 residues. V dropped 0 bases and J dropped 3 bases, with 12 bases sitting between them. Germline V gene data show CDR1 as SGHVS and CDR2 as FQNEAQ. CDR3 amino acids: CASSLAPGDNYEQYF. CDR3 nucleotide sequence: TGTGCCAGCAGCTTAGCGCCAGGGGACAACTACGAGCAGTACTTC.

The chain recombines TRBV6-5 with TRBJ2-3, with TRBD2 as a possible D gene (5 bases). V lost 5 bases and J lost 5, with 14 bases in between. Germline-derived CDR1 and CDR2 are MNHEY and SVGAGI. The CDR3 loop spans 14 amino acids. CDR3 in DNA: TGTGCCAGCAGTGGGAGAGTAGCGAGAGATACGCAGTATTTT. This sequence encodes CASSGRVARDTQYF.

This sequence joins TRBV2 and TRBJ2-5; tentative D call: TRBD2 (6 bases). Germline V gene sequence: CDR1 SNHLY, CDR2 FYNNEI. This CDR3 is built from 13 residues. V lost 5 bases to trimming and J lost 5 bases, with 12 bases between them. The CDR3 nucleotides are TGTGCCAGCAGTCTCCAGAGCGGGGAGACCCAGTACTTC. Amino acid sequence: CASSLQSGETQYF.

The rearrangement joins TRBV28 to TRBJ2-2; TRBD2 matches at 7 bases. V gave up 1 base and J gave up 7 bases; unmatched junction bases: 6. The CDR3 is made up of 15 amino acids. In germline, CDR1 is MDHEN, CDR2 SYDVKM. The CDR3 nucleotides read TGTGCCAGCAGTTTATATGGGAGGGCCGGCGGGGAGCTGTTTTTT. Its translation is CASSLYGRAGGELFF.